Below, one T cell receptor beta chain is given with its context. Antigen specificity is unknown. The sample originates from a study of beta chain features in type 1 diabetes. Study background: In all, approximately 100,000,000 sorted cells from all samples were analyzed. Study-wide findings and caveats: For cells with high TCR expression, cDNA sequencing could yield over-representation. All four CD4+ subsets of Type 1 diabetes patients contained TCRB CDR3s that were moderately but significantly shorter. The naive, central memory and Treg TCRB repertoires of patients appeared to be more similar to one another than those of healthy donors.

CD45RO/CCR7/CD25/CD127/CD95/CD27 staining was used to isolate CD4+ naive, central memory, regulatory and stem cell-like memory cells by sorting. Sequencing targeted expressed TCRB transcripts, as all isolated RNA had been reverse transcribed. The assay was immunoSEQ multiplex PCR, and TCRdb's table has in-frame clones only and misses some. The table includes 50,000 to 65,000 clones, roughly 41% detected once. Trimming removed 0 bases at V and 6 bases at J, with 15 bases between. The CDR3 runs 15 residues. The germline V gene has CDR1 LGHNA and CDR2 YNFKEQ. Sequenced sample: Tregs from blood. The receptor was isolated from a man aged 25-45 years with type 1 diabetes. The chain employs TRBV4-2 and TRBJ2-7, with D hard to call. The CDR3 here is CASSQEPGSKSEQYF. CDR3 in DNA: TGTGCCAGCAGCCAAGAGCCAGGATCAAAGTCCGAGCAGTACTTC.